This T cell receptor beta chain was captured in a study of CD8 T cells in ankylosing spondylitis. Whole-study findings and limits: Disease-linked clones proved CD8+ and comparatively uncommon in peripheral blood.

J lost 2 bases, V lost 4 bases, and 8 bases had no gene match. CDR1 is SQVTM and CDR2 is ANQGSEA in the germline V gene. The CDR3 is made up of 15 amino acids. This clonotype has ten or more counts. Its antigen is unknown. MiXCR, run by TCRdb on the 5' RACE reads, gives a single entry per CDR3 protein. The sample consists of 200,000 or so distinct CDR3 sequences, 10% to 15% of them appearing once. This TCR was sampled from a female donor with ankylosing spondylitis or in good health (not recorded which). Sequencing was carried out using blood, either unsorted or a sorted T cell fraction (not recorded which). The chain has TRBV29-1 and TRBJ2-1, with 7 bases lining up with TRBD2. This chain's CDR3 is CSVAPGLGTYNEQFF. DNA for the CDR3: TGCAGCGTTGCTCCCGGACTAGGGACCTACAATGAGCAGTTCTTC.